This TCR beta chain originates from a study of blood T cell repertoires in COVID-19. Background on the study: In each case, the material was cDNA or gDNA derived from T cells, B-cell-depleted T cells, or PBMCs.

This CDR3 is built from 18 residues. Losses at the gene ends were 0 bases for V and 0 bases for J; bases not matched to a gene: 3. Per germline, CDR1 SGHRS and CDR2 YFSETQ. The method was immunoSEQ multiplex PCR; TCRdb's version includes in-frame clones alone and lacks a portion of them. Of a few hundred thousand clones in the sample, about 90% are singletons; the top ten hold about 2.7%. Individuals aged roughly 18 to 95 years were recruited from 24 US areas. V is TRBV5-1 and J is TRBJ2-2, with 12 bases that match TRBD2. Sequenced sample: PBMCs or T cells enriched from blood (not recorded which). The source is a woman aged 25 to 39 who had recovered from COVID-19. CDR3 in amino acids: CASSLASGGASNTGELFF. CDR3 in DNA: TGCGCCAGCAGCTTGGCTAGCGGGGGGGCATCGAACACCGGGGAGCTGTTTTTT.